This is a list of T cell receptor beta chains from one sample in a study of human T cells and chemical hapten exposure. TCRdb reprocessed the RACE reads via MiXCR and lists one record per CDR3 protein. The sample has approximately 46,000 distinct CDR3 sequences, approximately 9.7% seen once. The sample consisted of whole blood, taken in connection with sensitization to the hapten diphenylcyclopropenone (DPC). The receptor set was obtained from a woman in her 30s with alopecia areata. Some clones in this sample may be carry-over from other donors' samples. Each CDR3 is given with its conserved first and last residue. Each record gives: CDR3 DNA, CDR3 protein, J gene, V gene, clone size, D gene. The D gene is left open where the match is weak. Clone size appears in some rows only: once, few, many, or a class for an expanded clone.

CDR3 DNA: TGCAGTGCTAGCAGAGGGTCAAGAGGATCCTACGAGCAGTACTTC
CDR3 protein: CSASRGSRGSYEQYF
J gene: TRBJ2-7
V gene: TRBV20-1
clone size: NA
D gene: NA

CDR3 DNA: TGTGCCAGCCGACGACTAGCGGGGGGGTCCTACAATGAGCAGTTCTTC
CDR3 protein: CASRRLAGGSYNEQFF
J gene: TRBJ2-1
V gene: TRBV12-3/TRBV12-4
clone size: many
D gene: TRBD2

CDR3 DNA: TGTGCCAGCTCACCACAGGTAAAGGACGACGAGCAGTACTTC
CDR3 protein: CASSPQVKDDEQYF
J gene: TRBJ2-7
V gene: TRBV18
clone size: few
D gene: NA

CDR3 DNA: TGTGCCAGCAGTTCCCCAGAGGGGAACACTGAAGCTTTCTTT
CDR3 protein: CASSSPEGNTEAFF
J gene: TRBJ1-1
V gene: TRBV27
clone size: many
D gene: NA

CDR3 DNA: TGTGCCAGCAGGTTACAGGGAACCTACGAGCAGTACTTC
CDR3 protein: CASRLQGTYEQYF
J gene: TRBJ2-7
V gene: TRBV6-1
clone size: NA
D gene: NA

CDR3 DNA: TGTGCCAGCAGCCCCGGGGCAGATGAAGCTTTCTTT
CDR3 protein: CASSPGADEAFF
J gene: TRBJ1-1
V gene: TRBV6-2/TRBV6-3
clone size: many
D gene: NA

CDR3 DNA: TGCGCCAGCAGCCCCGGGGACAGGGGAGGGTTAGCCAATTCACCCCTCCACTTT
CDR3 protein: CASSPGDRGGLANSPLHF
J gene: TRBJ1-6
V gene: TRBV5-1
clone size: few
D gene: TRBD1

CDR3 DNA: TGTGCCAGTAGTCCAACGGGGGCGTCTAACTATGGCTACACCTTC
CDR3 protein: CASSPTGASNYGYTF
J gene: TRBJ1-2
V gene: TRBV19
clone size: few
D gene: NA

CDR3 DNA: TGTGCCAGCAGCGCCGGACAGAACGAAAAACTGTTTTTT
CDR3 protein: CASSAGQNEKLFF
J gene: TRBJ1-4
V gene: TRBV6-5
clone size: NA
D gene: NA

CDR3 DNA: TGTGCCAGCACCGGACAGGTGGGGCCCTACGAGCAGTACTTC
CDR3 protein: CASTGQVGPYEQYF
J gene: TRBJ2-7
V gene: TRBV2
clone size: many
D gene: TRBD1

CDR3 DNA: TGTGCCAGCAGCTTGGACGGGGGGGTTTACAATGAGCAGTTCTTC
CDR3 protein: CASSLDGGVYNEQFF
J gene: TRBJ2-1
V gene: TRBV5-8
clone size: few
D gene: TRBD2